The following is a T cell receptor (beta chain) sequence with its context. What it binds is unknown. Regions amplified from RNA transcripts were the TCR beta CDR3 regions. A set of HTBI primers served as the primers for a first-round RT-PCR of the TCR CDR3. MiXCR, run by TCRdb on the multiplex PCR reads, gives a single entry per CDR3 protein. The sample contains about 460,000 distinct CDR3 sequences, about 20% of which appear only once. The V and J ends lost 1 base and 0 bases respectively, with 12 bases between them. Germline V gene data show CDR1 as LNHNV and CDR2 as YYDKDF (reference sequence). This CDR3 spans 16 amino acids. The data were obtained in a study of T cells in Graves' hyperthyroidism and ophthalmopathy. Study observations and caveats: Blood samples included most of the expanded thyroid clonotypes exceeding 0.001. A model of 13 V-J features distinguished ophthalmopathy from stable hyperthyroidism.

Ophthalmopathy cases met thresholds of Clinical Activity Score at least 3, NOSPECS grade at least 4 and duration under 3 months. Cells are PBMCs isolated from around 9.4 ml of fresh blood. This chain joins TRBV15 and TRBJ1-2; no clear D gene. The receptor comes from a woman in her 70s with Graves' ophthalmopathy. Material: blood. The CDR3 loop is CATSRVIRQSNYGYTF. CDR3 in DNA: TGTGCCACCAGCAGAGTAATCAGGCAATCTAACTATGGCTACACCTTC.